A selection of T cell receptor beta chains follows, all from one sample in a study of blood T cell repertoires in COVID-19. Profiling relied on immunoSEQ multiplex PCR, and the TCRdb table lists in-frame clones only, not all of them. Of about 160,000 clones in the sample, about 83% are singletons; the top ten hold over 9%. Sequenced material: peripheral blood. These receptors originate from a woman in her 70s with COVID-19, enrolled during active disease. Both conserved end residues are part of each CDR3. D genes are given only for firm matches. Not every row has a clone size; where given, it reads once, few, many or a size class.

clone size	D gene	V gene	J gene	CDR3 protein	CDR3 DNA
-	-	TRBV2	TRBJ1-2	CASSVGQGSPYGYTF	TGTGCCAGCAGTGTAGGGCAGGGTAGTCCTTATGGCTACACCTTC
-	-	TRBV9	TRBJ1-6	CASSPSLSSYNSPLHF	TGTGCCAGCAGCCCTTCCTTGAGCTCCTATAATTCACCCCTCCACTTT
-	TRBD1	TRBV6-4	TRBJ1-1	CASSQTGLGTEAFF	TGTGCCAGCAGCCAGACAGGGTTGGGCACTGAAGCTTTCTTT
-	-	TRBV6-5	TRBJ1-4	CASGLIRGKLFF	TGTGCCAGCGGACTAATTAGGGGAAAACTGTTTTTT
-	-	TRBV27	TRBJ1-1	CASRPANSVTEAFF	TGTGCCAGCAGGCCTGCCAACAGTGTCACTGAAGCTTTCTTT
-	TRBD2	TRBV5-6	TRBJ2-5	CASSPPFAPGGETQYF	TGTGCCAGCAGCCCACCCTTCGCTCCCGGGGGGGAGACCCAGTACTTC
-	-	TRBV10-3	TRBJ1-2	CAISGTVQTKYGYTF	TGTGCCATCAGTGGGACAGTTCAGACTAAATATGGCTACACCTTC
-	TRBD1	TRBV2	TRBJ1-2	CASTDDRGQGYTF	TGTGCCAGCACCGACGACAGGGGGCAAGGCTACACCTTC
-	-	TRBV19	TRBJ2-3	CASSIDTTGASTDTQYF	TGTGCCAGTAGTATAGATACGACAGGTGCTAGCACAGATACGCAGTATTTT
-	TRBD1	TRBV5-8	TRBJ1-5	CASSPGQGAFQPQHF	TGTGCCAGCAGCCCCGGACAGGGGGCTTTTCAGCCCCAGCATTTT
-	-	TRBV18	TRBJ2-2	CASSLREAGTGELFF	TGTGCCAGCTCGCTGCGTGAGGCGGGGACCGGGGAGCTGTTTTTT
few	-	TRBV5-6	TRBJ1-3	CASSPFSTAGSGNTIYF	TGTGCCAGCAGCCCCTTCTCCACGGCGGGATCTGGAAACACCATATATTTT
-	TRBD1	TRBV5-1	TRBJ2-7	CASSLYGQGDYEQYF	TGCGCCAGCAGCTTGTACGGACAGGGAGACTACGAGCAGTACTTC
-	TRBD2	TRBV5-6	TRBJ2-4	CASSFWTSWVKNIQYF	TGTGCCAGCAGCTTCTGGACTAGCTGGGTCAAAAACATTCAGTACTTC
-	TRBD2	TRBV28	TRBJ2-3	CAIETSGRTDTQYF	TGTGCCATCGAGACTAGCGGCCGCACAGATACGCAGTATTTT
-	TRBD1	TRBV27	TRBJ1-5	CASSPQDRVQPQHF	TGTGCCAGCAGTCCCCAGGACAGGGTCCAGCCCCAGCATTTT
-	TRBD1	TRBV7-9	TRBJ1-1	CASSPRQGGNTEAFF	TGTGCCAGCAGCCCGCGACAGGGAGGGAACACTGAAGCTTTCTTT
-	-	TRBV6-5	TRBJ1-1	CASSYERVGTEAFF	TGTGCCAGCAGTTACGAGAGGGTAGGGACTGAAGCTTTCTTT
-	TRBD2	TRBV30	TRBJ2-1	CAWSSLAGYNEQFF	TGTGCCTGGAGTTCCTTAGCGGGTTACAATGAGCAGTTCTTC
-	TRBD1	TRBV28	TRBJ1-1	CASSSGQGWVFTEAFF	TGTGCCAGCAGCTCCGGACAGGGGTGGGTGTTCACTGAAGCTTTCTTT
once	-	TRBV5-1	TRBJ1-5	CATPEGTANQPQHF	TGCGCCACCCCCGAGGGAACCGCCAATCAGCCCCAGCATTTT
-	-	TRBV6-4	TRBJ1-1	CASSTIGATTEAFF	TGTGCCAGCTCTACGATTGGGGCAACCACTGAAGCTTTCTTT
once	TRBD1	TRBV2	TRBJ1-4	CASSGSGTGLATNEKLFF	TGTGCCAGCAGCGGCTCAGGGACAGGGTTAGCAACTAATGAAAAACTGTTTTTT
few	-	TRBV5-6	TRBJ1-2	CASSFGQGGYTF	TGTGCCAGCAGCTTCGGTCAGGGGGGCTACACCTTC
-	TRBD1	TRBV2	TRBJ1-2	CASRLGQGTYGYTF	TGTGCCAGCAGACTCGGACAGGGGACCTATGGCTACACCTTC
once	-	TRBV9	TRBJ1-1	CASSVDPGVQGRFF	TGTGCCAGCAGCGTAGATCCGGGGGTCCAAGGTCGTTTCTTT
-	TRBD2	TRBV5-1	TRBJ2-2	CASRVPGLGTGELFF	TGCGCCAGCAGAGTCCCAGGACTAGGCACCGGGGAGCTGTTTTTT
once	-	TRBV7-9	TRBJ1-5	CASSGGSSNQPQHF	TGTGCCAGCAGCGGCGGGTCCAGCAATCAGCCCCAGCATTTT